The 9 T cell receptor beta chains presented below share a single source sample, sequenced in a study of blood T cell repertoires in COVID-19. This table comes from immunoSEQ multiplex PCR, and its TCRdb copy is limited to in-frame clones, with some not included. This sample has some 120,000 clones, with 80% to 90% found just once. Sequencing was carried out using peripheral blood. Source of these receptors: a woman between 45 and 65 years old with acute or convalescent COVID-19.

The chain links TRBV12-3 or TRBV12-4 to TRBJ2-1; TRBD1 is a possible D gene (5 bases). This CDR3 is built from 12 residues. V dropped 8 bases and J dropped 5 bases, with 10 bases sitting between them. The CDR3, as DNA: TGTGCCAGCGGGGCAGCTAACAATGAGCAGTTCTTC. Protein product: CASGAANNEQFF.

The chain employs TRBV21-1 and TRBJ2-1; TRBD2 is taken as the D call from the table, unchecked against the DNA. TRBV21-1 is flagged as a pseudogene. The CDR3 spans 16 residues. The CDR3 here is CASSKDTGGTYNEQFF. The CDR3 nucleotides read TGTGCCAGCAGCAAGGACACGGGAGGCACCTACAATGAGCAGTTCTTC.

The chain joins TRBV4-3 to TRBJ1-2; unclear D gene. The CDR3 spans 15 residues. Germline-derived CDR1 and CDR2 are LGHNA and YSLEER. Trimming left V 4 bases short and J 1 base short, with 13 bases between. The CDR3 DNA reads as TGCGCCAGCAGCCCGACTCGGGAGAATAACTATGGCTACACCTTC. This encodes CASSPTRENNYGYTF.

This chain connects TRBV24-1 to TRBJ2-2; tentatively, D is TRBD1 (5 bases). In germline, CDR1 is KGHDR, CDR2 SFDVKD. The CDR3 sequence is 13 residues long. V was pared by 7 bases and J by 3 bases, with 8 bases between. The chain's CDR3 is CATRVGDTGELFF. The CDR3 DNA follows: TGTGCCACCAGAGTAGGGGACACCGGGGAGCTGTTTTTT.

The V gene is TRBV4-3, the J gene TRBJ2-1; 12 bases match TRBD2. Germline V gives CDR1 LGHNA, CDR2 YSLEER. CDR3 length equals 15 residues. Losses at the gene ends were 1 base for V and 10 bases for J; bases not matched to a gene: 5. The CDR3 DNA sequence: TGCGCCAGCAGCCAAGTGACTAGCGGGGGAGAGGAGCAGTTCTTC. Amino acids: CASSQVTSGGEEQFF.

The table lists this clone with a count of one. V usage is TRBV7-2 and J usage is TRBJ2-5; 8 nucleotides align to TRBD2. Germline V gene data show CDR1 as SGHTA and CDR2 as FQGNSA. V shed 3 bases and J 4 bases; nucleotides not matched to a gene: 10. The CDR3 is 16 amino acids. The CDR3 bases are TGTGCCAGCAGCTTTGGCGCTAGCCGGGGGGGAGAGACCCAGTACTTC. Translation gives CASSFGASRGGETQYF.

CDR3 sequence: CASSQASNSPLHF. CDR3 DNA: TGTGCCAGCAGCCAAGCGAGTAACTCACCCCTCCACTTT. The chain combines TRBV14 with TRBJ1-6; D is unclear. The CDR3 is made up of 13 amino acids. Germline-derived CDR1 and CDR2 are SGHDN and FVKESK. V gave up 1 base and J gave up 10 bases, with 8 bases separating them.

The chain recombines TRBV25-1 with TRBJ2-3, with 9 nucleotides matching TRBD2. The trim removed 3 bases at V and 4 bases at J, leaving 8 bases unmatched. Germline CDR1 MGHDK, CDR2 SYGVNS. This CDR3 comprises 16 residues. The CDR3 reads CASSDPGTSRPDTQYF. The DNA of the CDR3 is TGTGCCAGCAGTGATCCCGGGACTAGCAGGCCAGATACGCAGTATTTT.

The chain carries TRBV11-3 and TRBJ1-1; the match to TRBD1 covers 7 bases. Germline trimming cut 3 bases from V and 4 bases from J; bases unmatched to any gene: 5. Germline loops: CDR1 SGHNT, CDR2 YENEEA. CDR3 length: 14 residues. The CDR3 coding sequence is TGTGCCAGCAGCTTTCAGGGGGAGGCCACTGAAGCTTTCTTT. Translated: CASSFQGEATEAFF. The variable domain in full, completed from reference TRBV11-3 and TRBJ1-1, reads EAGVVQSPRYKIIEKKQPVAFWCNPISGHNTLYWYLQNLGQGPELLIRYENEEAVDDSQLPKDRFSAERLKGVDSTLKIQPAELGDSAVYLCASSFQGEATEAFFGQGTRLTVV.